One sample yielded the 16 T cell receptor beta chains listed below, sequenced in a study of blood T cell repertoires in COVID-19. Measured with immunoSEQ multiplex PCR; TCRdb has only the in-frame clones, and not every one. The top ten clones hold 2.6% of a sample with some 320,000 clones, more than 75% of them seen once. The sequenced sample consisted of PBMCs or T cells enriched from blood (not recorded which). The receptors were gathered from a man aged 55 to 69 who had recovered from COVID-19.

The chain has TRBV18 and TRBJ2-1, with D unclear. The CDR3 totals 15 residues. V gave up 3 bases and J gave up 9 bases, with 18 bases separating them. The germline CDR1 and CDR2 sequences are KGHSH and LQKENI. CDR3 in amino acids: CASSPRSRDGPEQFF. The CDR3 nucleotides are TGTGCCAGCTCACCGCGGTCTAGAGACGGTCCTGAGCAGTTCTTC.

This chain connects TRBV7-2 to TRBJ2-1, with TRBD2 matching over 14 bases. Unmatched junction bases numbered 8, after V lost 1 base and J lost 15 bases. Germline V CDR1 and CDR2: SGHTA, FQGNSA. This CDR3 contains 15 residues. CDR3 residues: CASSLGTSGGHTRFF. The CDR3 DNA reads as TGTGCCAGCAGCTTAGGGACTAGCGGGGGGCACACACGGTTCTTC.

This chain connects TRBV3-1 (or the pseudogene TRBV3-2) to TRBJ1-5; 10 positions agree with TRBD1. Germline V lookup: CDR1 LGHDT, CDR2 YNNKEL (reference sequence). J was trimmed by 4 bases and V by 4 bases; bases with no gene match: 4. This CDR3 region has 15 residues. In DNA, the CDR3 is TGTGCCAGCAGCCTTGGACAGGGGGTGAATCAGCCCCAGCATTTT. Its translation: CASSLGQGVNQPQHF.

CDR3 in DNA: TGTGCCAGCAGCCTCTCCCGTGGAGGGGGCCCCGGGGAGCTGTTTTTT. It encodes CASSLSRGGGPGELFF. The chain links TRBV6-2 or TRBV6-3 to TRBJ2-2, with D tentatively TRBD1 (7 bases). V was clipped by 6 bases and J by 6 bases, with 20 bases between them. In germline, CDR1 is MNHEY, CDR2 SVGEGT. CDR3 length: 16 residues.

V usage is TRBV25-1 and J usage is TRBJ1-4; no reliable D call. CDR1 is MGHDK and CDR2 is SYGVNS in the germline V gene. V was clipped by 2 bases and J by 6 bases, with 10 bases between them. This CDR3 is built from 14 residues. CDR3 loop: CASSEPGPDEKLFF. In DNA, the CDR3 is TGTGCCAGCAGTGAACCCGGTCCCGATGAAAAACTGTTTTTT.

CDR3 sequence: CASSLGQRPTGGNYGYTF. CDR3 bases: TGTGCCAGCAGCTTAGGTCAGCGACCGACAGGGGGAAACTATGGCTACACCTTC. The J gene is TRBJ1-2, the V gene TRBV7-8, with 9 bases identical to TRBD1. The V and J ends lost 1 base and 2 bases, in that order; junction bases with no gene match: 11. The CDR3 length is 18 residues. Germline V gene sequence: CDR1 SGHVS, CDR2 FQNEAQ. Looking up the rest from reference TRBV7-8 and TRBJ1-2 gives the full variable domain: GAGVSQSPRYKVAKRGQDVALRCDPISGHVSLFWYQQALGQGPEFLTYFQNEAQLDKSGLPSDRFFAERPEGSVSTLKIQRTQQEDSAVYLCASSLGQRPTGGNYGYTFGSGTRLTVV.

The chain has TRBV9 and TRBJ2-2, with 14 positions matching TRBD2. The germline gives CDR1 SGDLS, CDR2 YYNGEE. This CDR3 contains 16 residues. Trimming at V came to 3 bases and at J to 6 bases, leaving 4 bases not matched to a gene. The CDR3 loop is CASSARLAGGAGELFF. The CDR3, as DNA: TGTGCCAGCAGCGCCCGACTAGCGGGAGGGGCCGGGGAGCTGTTTTTT.

V gene TRBV4-2 combines with J gene TRBJ1-2; TRBD1 might be the D (5 bases). The CDR3 length is 16 residues. Germline values: CDR1 LGHNA, CDR2 YNFKEQ. The germline V and J ends were trimmed by 0 bases and 8 bases, with 19 bases remaining between them. The CDR3 is CASSQDTQAVRFGYTF. In nucleotides, the CDR3 is TGTGCCAGCAGCCAAGATACACAGGCGGTTCGCTTCGGCTACACCTTC.

The chain combines TRBV14 with TRBJ2-1; 8 positions agree with TRBD1. The CDR3 length is 17 residues. V lost 4 bases, J lost 4 bases, and 12 bases stayed unmatched. Germline V gene sequence: CDR1 SGHDN, CDR2 FVKESK. The CDR3 loop is CASSPSGGGQGYNEQFF. The CDR3 DNA follows: TGTGCCAGCAGCCCCTCAGGGGGTGGACAGGGTTACAATGAGCAGTTCTTC.

This rearrangement joins TRBV30 to TRBJ2-1, with unresolved D. V dropped 0 bases and J dropped 6 bases, with 9 bases sitting between them. Germline CDR1 is GTSNPN and CDR2 is SVGIG (reference sequence). This CDR3 spans 13 amino acids. In DNA, the CDR3 is TGTGCCTGGAGTGTTGTCCCCGGCAATGAGCAGTTCTTC. Encoded protein: CAWSVVPGNEQFF. Based on the CDR3 plus reference TRBV30 and TRBJ2-1, the full variable domain is SQTIHQWPATLVQPVGSPLSLECTVEGTSNPNLYWYRQAAGRGLQLLFYSVGIGQISSEVPQNLSASRPQDRQFILSSKKLLLSDSGFYLCAWSVVPGNEQFFGPGTRLTVL.

This clone was seen a few times. The chain employs TRBV2 and TRBJ2-2; 7 bases map to TRBD1. CDR1 SNHLY and CDR2 FYNNEI come from the germline V gene. V trimming: 5 bases; J trimming: 4 bases; junction bases outside the gene matches: 4. The CDR3 runs to 14 residues. The CDR3 DNA follows: TGTGCCAGCAGTCTGGCAGGGGGCACCGGGGAGCTGTTTTTT. Translation: CASSLAGGTGELFF. Full variable domain (rest looked up from reference TRBV2 and TRBJ2-2): EPEVTQTPSHQVTQMGQEVILRCVPISNHLYFYWYRQILGQKVEFLVSFYNNEISEKSEIFDDQFSVERPDGSNFTLKIRSTKLEDSAMYFCASSLAGGTGELFFGEGSRLTVL.

V gene TRBV6-2 or TRBV6-3 combines with J gene TRBJ1-1, with TRBD1 matching 7 bases. This CDR3 has 13 residues. V trimming: 0 bases; J trimming: 5 bases; junction bases outside the gene matches: 0. Germline CDR1 is MNHEY and CDR2 is SVGEGT. CDR3 protein: CASSYSRGTEAFF. DNA of the CDR3: TGTGCCAGCAGTTACTCCAGGGGGACTGAAGCTTTCTTT.

The chain is built from TRBV7-9 and TRBJ2-3, with 10 bases lining up with TRBD2. J gave up 2 bases and V 8 bases, and 19 bases lay outside the gene matches. The CDR3 runs 19 residues. Germline loops: CDR1 SEHNR, CDR2 FQNEAQ (reference sequence). CDR3 protein: CASAGGPSSGRGDTDTQYF. The CDR3 DNA sequence: TGTGCCAGCGCCGGTGGCCCAAGCAGCGGGAGGGGTGACACAGATACGCAGTATTTT.

The chain links TRBV10-2 to TRBJ2-7; 9 nucleotides line up with TRBD2. The CDR3 contains 15 residues. Trimming took 4 bases from V and 1 from J; bases not matched to a gene: 5. The germline V gene encodes CDR1 WSHSY and CDR2 SAAADI. CDR3 residues: CASSGLTSGSYEQYF. The CDR3 DNA follows: TGCGCCAGCAGTGGGTTAACTAGCGGGTCCTACGAGCAGTACTTC.

The CDR3 DNA reads as TGTGCCAGCAGCGCCCTGACTAGCGGGGGGGCTTTAGCCCCAGATACGCAGTATTTT. It specifies CASSALTSGGALAPDTQYF. The V call is TRBV9, the J call TRBJ2-3; 14 positions match TRBD2. This CDR3 has 19 residues. Germline assignment: CDR1 SGDLS and CDR2 YYNGEE. V lost 3 bases and J lost 4; bases outside the gene matches: 13.

This clone was observed a handful of times. V is TRBV7-9 and J is TRBJ2-3; D call uncertain. The CDR3 runs 14 residues. Between the trimmed V and J ends, which lost 5 bases and 2 bases, there was a span of 11 bases. The germline V gene has CDR1 SEHNR and CDR2 FQNEAQ (reference sequence). CDR3 protein: CASSVISLTDTQYF. The DNA for the CDR3 is TGTGCCAGCAGCGTGATTTCACTCACAGATACGCAGTATTTT.